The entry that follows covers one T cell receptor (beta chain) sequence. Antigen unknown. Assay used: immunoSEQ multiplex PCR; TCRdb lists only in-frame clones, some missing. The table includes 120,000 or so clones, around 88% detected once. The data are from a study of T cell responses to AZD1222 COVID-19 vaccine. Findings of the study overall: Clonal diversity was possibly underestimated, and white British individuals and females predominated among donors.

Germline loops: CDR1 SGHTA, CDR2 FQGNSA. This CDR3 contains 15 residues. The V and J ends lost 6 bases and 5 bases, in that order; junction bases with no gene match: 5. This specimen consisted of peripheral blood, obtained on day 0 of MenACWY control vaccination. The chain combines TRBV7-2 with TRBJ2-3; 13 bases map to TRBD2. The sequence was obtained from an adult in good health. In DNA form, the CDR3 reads TGTGCCAGCAGATATCGGACTAGCGGGAGAGATACGCAGTATTTT. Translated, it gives CASRYRTSGRDTQYF.